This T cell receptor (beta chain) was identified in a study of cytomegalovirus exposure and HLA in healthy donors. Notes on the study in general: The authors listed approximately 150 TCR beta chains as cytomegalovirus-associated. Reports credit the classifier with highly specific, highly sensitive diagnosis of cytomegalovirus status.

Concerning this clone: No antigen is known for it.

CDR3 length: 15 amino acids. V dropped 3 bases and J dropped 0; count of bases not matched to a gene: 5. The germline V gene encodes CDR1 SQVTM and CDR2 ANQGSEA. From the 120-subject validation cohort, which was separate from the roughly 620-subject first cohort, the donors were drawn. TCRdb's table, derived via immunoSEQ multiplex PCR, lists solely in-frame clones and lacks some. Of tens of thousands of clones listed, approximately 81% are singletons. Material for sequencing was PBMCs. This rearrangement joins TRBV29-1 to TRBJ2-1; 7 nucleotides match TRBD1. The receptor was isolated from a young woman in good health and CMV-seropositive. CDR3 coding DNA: TGCAGCGTTGACCAGGGGGTTAGCTCCTACAATGAGCAGTTCTTC. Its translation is CSVDQGVSSYNEQFF.